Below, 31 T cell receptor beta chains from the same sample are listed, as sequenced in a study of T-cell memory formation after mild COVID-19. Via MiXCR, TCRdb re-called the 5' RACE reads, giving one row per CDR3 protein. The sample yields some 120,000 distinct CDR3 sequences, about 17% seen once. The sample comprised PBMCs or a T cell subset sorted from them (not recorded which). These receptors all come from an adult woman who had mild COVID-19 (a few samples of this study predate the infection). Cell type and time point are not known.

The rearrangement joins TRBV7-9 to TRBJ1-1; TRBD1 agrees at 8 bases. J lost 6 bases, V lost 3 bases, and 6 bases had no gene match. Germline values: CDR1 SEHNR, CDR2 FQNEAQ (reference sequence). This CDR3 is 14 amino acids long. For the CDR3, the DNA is TGTGCCAGCAGCTTCGGACAGGGTTGGGCTGAAGCTTTCTTT. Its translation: CASSFGQGWAEAFF.

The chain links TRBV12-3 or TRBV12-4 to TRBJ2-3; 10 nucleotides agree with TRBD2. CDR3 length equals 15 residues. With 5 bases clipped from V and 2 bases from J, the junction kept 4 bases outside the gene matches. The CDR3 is CASSPAGGHTDTQYF. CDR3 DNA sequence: TGTGCCAGCAGTCCAGCGGGGGGGCACACAGATACGCAGTATTTT.

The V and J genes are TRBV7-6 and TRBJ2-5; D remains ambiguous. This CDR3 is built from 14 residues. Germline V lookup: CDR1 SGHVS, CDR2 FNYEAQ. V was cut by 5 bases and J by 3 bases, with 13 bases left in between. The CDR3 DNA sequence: TGTGCCAGCAGCCATACGGTTCCCGAAGAGACCCAGTACTTC. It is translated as CASSHTVPEETQYF.

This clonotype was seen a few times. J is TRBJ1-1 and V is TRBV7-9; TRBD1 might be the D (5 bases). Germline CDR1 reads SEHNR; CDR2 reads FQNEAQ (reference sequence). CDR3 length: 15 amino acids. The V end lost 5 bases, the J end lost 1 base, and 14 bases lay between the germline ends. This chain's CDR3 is CASSQKGAENTEAFF. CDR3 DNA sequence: TGTGCCAGCAGCCAAAAAGGGGCGGAGAACACTGAAGCTTTCTTT.

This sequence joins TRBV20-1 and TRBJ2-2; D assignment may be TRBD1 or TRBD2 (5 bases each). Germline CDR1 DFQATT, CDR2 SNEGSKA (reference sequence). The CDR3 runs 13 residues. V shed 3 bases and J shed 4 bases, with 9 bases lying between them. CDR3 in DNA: TGCAGTGCTAGTACGGGGCCCACCGGGGAGCTGTTTTTT. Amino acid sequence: CSASTGPTGELFF.

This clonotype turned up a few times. DNA of the CDR3: TGCAGTGCTAGGGGGACAGGGGGCTTTGCCTACGAGCAGTACTTC. Translation: CSARGTGGFAYEQYF. The J gene is TRBJ2-7, the V gene TRBV20-1, with 12 nucleotides matching TRBD1. In germline, CDR1 is DFQATT, CDR2 SNEGSKA (reference sequence). CDR3 size: 15 residues. Trimming cost V 3 bases and J 2 bases; bases outside gene matches: 5.

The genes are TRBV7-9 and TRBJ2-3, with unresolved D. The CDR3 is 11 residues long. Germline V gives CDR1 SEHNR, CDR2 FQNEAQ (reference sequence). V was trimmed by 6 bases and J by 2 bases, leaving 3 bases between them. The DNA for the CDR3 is TGTGCCAGCAGGTACACAGATACGCAGTATTTT. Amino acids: CASRYTDTQYF.

The CDR3 DNA follows: TGTGCCAGCAGTTTAGGAAGAGTGGTCGAGCAGTACTTC. Encoded protein: CASSLGRVVEQYF. This chain links TRBV12-3 or TRBV12-4 with TRBJ2-7; D remains ambiguous. V was shortened by 1 base and J by 6 bases, with 10 bases between the two germline ends. CDR3 length: 13 amino acids.

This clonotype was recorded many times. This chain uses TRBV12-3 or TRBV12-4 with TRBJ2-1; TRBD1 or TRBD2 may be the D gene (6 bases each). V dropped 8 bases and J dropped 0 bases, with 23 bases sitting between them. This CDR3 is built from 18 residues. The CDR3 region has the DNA TGTGCCAGCGACAGTTTCGGTTTAGGGGGGAGCTCCTACAATGAGCAGTTCTTC. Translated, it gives CASDSFGLGGSSYNEQFF.

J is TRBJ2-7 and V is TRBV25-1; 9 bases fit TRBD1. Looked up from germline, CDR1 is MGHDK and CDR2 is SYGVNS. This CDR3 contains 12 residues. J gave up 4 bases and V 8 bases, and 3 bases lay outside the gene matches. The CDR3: CASRGTGYEQYF. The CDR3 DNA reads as TGTGCCAGCCGGGGGACAGGGTACGAGCAGTACTTC.

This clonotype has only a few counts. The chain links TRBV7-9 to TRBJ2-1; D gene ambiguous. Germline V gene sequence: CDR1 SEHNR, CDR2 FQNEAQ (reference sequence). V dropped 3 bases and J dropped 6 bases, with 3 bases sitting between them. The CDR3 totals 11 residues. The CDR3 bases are TGTGCCAGCAGCTTTCGCAATGAGCAGTTCTTC. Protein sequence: CASSFRNEQFF.

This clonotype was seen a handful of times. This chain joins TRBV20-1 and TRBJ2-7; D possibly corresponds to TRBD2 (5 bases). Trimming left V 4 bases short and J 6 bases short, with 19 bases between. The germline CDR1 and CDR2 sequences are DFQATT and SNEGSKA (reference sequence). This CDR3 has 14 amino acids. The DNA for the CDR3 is TGCAGTGCTATCCAGACTAATAGACTCTTCGAGCAGTACTTC. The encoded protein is CSAIQTNRLFEQYF.

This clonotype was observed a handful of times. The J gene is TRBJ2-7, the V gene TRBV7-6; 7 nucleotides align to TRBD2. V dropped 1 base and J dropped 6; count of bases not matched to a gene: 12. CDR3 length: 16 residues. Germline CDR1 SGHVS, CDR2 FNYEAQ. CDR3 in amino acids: CASSLGGGTVGGEQYF. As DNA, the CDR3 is TGTGCCAGCAGCTTAGGGGGGGGGACCGTCGGAGGCGAGCAGTACTTC.

In DNA, the CDR3 is TGTGCCACCAGCAGAGACCCCCGGGGAGGTACTAGGAGCAAGCAGTACTTC. It is translated as CATSRDPRGGTRSKQYF. V gene TRBV15 combines with J gene TRBJ2-7; TRBD2 is a possible D gene (6 bases). The CDR3 extends over 17 amino acids. CDR1 and CDR2 (germline): LNHNV, YYDKDF (reference sequence). The V and J ends lost 0 bases and 8 bases respectively, with 23 bases between them.

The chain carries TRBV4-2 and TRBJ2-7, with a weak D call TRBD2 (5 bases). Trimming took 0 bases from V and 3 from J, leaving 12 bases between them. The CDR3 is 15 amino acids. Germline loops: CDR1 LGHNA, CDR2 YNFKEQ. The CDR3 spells CASSQDRGQVYEQYF. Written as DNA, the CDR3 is TGTGCCAGCAGCCAAGATCGAGGGCAGGTCTACGAGCAGTACTTC.

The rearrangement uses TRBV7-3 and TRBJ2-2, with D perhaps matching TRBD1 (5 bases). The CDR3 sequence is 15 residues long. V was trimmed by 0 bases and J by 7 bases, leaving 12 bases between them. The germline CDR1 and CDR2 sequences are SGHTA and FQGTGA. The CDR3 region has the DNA TGTGCCAGCAGCTTAACGTCCAGGGCCGGCGGGGAGCTGTTTTTT. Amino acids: CASSLTSRAGGELFF.

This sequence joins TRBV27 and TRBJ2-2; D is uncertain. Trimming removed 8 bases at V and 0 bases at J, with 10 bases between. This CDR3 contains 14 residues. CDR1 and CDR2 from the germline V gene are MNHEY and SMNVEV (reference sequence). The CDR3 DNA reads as TGTGCCAGCTCGCCCCTGCCGAACACCGGGGAGCTGTTTTTT. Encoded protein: CASSPLPNTGELFF.

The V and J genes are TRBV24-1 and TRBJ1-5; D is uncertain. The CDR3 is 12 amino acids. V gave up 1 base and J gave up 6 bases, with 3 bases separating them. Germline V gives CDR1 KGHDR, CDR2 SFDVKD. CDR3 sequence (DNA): TGTGCCACCAGTGATTTAGGTCAGCCCCAGCATTTT. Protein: CATSDLGQPQHF.

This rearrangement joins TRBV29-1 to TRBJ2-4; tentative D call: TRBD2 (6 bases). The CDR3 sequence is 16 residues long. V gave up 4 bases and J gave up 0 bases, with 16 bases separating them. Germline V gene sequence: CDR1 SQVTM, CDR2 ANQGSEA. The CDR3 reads CSVVIVGEVAKNIQYF. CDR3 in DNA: TGCAGCGTTGTTATTGTGGGGGAGGTAGCCAAAAACATTCAGTACTTC.

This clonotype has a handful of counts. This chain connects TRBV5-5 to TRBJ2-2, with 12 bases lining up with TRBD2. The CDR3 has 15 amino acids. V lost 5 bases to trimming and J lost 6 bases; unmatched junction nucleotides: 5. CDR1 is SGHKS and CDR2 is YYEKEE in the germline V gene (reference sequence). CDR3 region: CASSLTSGSSGELFF. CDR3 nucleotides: TGTGCCAGCAGTCTGACTAGCGGGAGTTCCGGGGAGCTGTTTTTT.

This CDR3 is CASRSGTGNYGYTF. The CDR3 DNA is TGTGCCAGCAGATCCGGGACAGGGAACTATGGCTACACCTTC. The rearrangement joins TRBV27 to TRBJ1-2; 9 bases match TRBD1. The CDR3 loop spans 14 amino acids. The J segment lost 2 bases and the V segment lost 6 bases, leaving 4 bases of the junction unmatched. Per germline, CDR1 MNHEY and CDR2 SMNVEV (reference sequence).

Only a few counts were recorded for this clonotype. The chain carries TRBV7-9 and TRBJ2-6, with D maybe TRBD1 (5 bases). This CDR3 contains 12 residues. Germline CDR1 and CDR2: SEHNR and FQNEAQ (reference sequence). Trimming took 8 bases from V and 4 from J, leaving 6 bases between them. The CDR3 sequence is CASGAGANVLTF. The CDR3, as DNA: TGTGCCAGCGGGGCAGGGGCCAACGTCCTGACTTTC.

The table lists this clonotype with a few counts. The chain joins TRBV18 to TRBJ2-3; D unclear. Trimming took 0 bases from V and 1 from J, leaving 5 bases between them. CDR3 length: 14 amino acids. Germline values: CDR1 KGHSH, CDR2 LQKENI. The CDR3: CASSPPRRTDTQYF. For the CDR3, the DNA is TGTGCCAGCTCACCACCGAGGCGCACAGATACGCAGTATTTT.

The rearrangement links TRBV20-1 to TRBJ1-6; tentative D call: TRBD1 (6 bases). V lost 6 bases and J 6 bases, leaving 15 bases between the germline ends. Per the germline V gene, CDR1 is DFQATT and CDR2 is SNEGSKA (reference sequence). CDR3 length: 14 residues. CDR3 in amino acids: CSATAGQSNSPLHF. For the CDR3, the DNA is TGCAGTGCGACCGCCGGACAGTCTAATTCACCCCTCCACTTT.

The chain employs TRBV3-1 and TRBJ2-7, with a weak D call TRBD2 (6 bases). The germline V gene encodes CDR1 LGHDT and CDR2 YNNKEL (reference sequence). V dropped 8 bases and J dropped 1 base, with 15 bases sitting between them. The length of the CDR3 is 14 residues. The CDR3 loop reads CASARDRLSYEQYF. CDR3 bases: TGTGCCAGCGCGCGGGACCGACTATCCTACGAGCAGTACTTC.

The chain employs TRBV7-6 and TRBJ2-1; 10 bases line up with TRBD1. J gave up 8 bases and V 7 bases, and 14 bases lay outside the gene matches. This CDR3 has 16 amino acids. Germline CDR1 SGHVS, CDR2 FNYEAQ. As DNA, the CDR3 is TGTGCCAGCACCCCCTTCCGGGACAGGGGTCAGGATGAGCAGTTCTTC. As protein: CASTPFRDRGQDEQFF.

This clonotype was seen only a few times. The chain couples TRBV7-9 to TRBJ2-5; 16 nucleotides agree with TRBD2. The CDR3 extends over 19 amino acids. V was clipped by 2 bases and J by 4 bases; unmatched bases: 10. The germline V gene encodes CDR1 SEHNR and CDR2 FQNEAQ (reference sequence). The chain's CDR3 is CASSLKPGLAGGPRETQYF. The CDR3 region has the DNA TGTGCCAGCAGCTTAAAACCGGGACTAGCGGGAGGGCCACGAGAGACCCAGTACTTC.

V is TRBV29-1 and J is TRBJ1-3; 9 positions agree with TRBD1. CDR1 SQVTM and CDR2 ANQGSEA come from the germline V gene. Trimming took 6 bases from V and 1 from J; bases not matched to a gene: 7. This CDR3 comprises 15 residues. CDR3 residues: CSVRTGVRSGNTIYF. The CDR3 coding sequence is TGCAGCGTGCGGACAGGGGTCAGGTCTGGAAACACCATATATTTT.

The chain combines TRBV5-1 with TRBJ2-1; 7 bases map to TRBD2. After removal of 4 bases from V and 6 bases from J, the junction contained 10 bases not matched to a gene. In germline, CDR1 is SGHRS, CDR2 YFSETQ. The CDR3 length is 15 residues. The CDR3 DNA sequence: TGCGCCAGCAGCCCCTTGCTCGGCGGGAGCAATGAGCAGTTCTTC. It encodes CASSPLLGGSNEQFF.

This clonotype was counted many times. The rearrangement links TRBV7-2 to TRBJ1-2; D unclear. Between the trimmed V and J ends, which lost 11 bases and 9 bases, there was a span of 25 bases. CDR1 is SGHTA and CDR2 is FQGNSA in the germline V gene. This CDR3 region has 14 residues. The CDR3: CAGELPGPLRSYTF. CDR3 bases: TGTGCCGGCGAACTTCCGGGTCCACTGAGAAGCTACACCTTC.

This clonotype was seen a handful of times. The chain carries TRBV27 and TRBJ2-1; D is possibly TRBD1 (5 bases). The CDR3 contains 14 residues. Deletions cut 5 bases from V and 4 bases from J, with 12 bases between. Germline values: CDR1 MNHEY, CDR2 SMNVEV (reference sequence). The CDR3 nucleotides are TGTGCCAGCAGTAAGGTGGGGCCTTACAATGAGCAGTTCTTC. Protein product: CASSKVGPYNEQFF.